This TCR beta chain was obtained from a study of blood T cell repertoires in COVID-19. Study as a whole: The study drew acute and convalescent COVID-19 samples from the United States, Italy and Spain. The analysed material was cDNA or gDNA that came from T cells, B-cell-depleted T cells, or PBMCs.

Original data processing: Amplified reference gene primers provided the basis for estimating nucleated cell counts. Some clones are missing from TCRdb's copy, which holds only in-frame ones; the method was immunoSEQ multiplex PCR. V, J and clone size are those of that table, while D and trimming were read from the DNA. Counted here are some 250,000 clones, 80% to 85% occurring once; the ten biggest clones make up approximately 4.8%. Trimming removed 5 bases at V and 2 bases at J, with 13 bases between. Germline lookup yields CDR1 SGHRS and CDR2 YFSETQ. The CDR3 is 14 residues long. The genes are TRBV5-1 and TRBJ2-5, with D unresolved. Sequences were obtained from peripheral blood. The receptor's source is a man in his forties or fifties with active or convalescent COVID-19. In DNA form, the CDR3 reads TGCGCCAGCAGTCCGTCAGGCTCTCAAGAGACCCAGTACTTC. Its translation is CASSPSGSQETQYF. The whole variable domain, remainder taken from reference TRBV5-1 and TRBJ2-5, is KAGVTQTPRYLIKTRGQQVTLSCSPISGHRSVSWYQQTPGQGLQFLFEYFSETQRNKGNFPGRFSGRQFSNSRSEMNVSTLELGDSALYLCASSPSGSQETQYFGPGTRLLVL.